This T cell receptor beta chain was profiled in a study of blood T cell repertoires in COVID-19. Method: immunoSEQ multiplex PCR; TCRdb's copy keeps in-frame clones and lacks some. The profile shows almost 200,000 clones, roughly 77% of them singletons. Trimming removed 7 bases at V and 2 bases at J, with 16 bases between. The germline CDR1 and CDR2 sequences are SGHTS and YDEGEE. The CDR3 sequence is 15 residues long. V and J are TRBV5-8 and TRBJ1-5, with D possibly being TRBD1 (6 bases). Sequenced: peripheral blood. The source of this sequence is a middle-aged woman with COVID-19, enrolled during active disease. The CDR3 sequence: CASDPQGVGNQPQHF. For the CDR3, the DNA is TGTGCCAGCGACCCACAGGGTGTCGGCAATCAGCCCCAGCATTTT.